This TCR beta chain was identified during a study of blood T cell repertoires in COVID-19. The length of the CDR3 is 13 residues. Germline-derived CDR1 and CDR2 are LGHDT and YNNKEL (reference sequence). Sequencing was performed with immunoSEQ multiplex PCR; in TCRdb, only in-frame clones are kept and a portion is missing. The top ten hold around 8.3% of the sample, which has about 23,000 clones, over 85% seen once. Sequenced sample: peripheral blood. This sequence was found in a human donor in a cohort sampled during active COVID-19. J is TRBJ1-5 and V is TRBV3-1 (or the pseudogene TRBV3-2); D gene unclear. The CDR3 loop is CPHDNKSNQPQHF. In DNA form, the CDR3 reads TGTCCTCACGACAATAAGAGCAATCAGCCCCAGCATTTT.